This passage covers 6 T cell receptor beta chains from one sample sequenced in a study of long-term antiretroviral therapy in people with HIV. It was version v3.0 of the immunoSEQ assay that was run at survey level. Sequencing was performed with immunoSEQ multiplex PCR; in TCRdb, only in-frame clones are kept and a portion is missing. This sample has about 11,000 clones, with 80% to 85% found just once. The sample consisted of unsorted PBMCs, taken 1.2 years after starting antiretroviral therapy. Receptor source: a man aged 40-49 years with HIV.

This chain links TRBV10-2 with TRBJ2-2; D remains unclear. The CDR3 runs to 13 residues. The germline V gene has CDR1 WSHSY and CDR2 SAAADI. Trimming shortened V by 5 bases and J by 7 bases, and 11 bases separated the two germline ends. CDR3 sequence (DNA): TGCGCCAGCAGTCCCCTACCTGACGGGGAGCTGTTTTTT. This translates into CASSPLPDGELFF.

In nucleotides, the CDR3 is TGTGCCAGCAGCTGGAGACGTCAGGGGGCGGATGGAAACACCATATATTTT. Translated, it gives CASSWRRQGADGNTIYF. The chain carries TRBV7-8 and TRBJ1-3; TRBD1 matches at 8 bases. CDR1 is SGHVS and CDR2 is FQNEAQ in the germline V gene. V lost 4 bases and J lost 3; bases outside the gene matches: 11. This CDR3 contains 17 residues.

The J gene is TRBJ1-2, the V gene TRBV30; no clear D gene. This CDR3 spans 13 amino acids. Germline V gene lookup returns CDR1 GTSNPN and CDR2 SVGIG (reference sequence). V was clipped by 4 bases and J by 4 bases, with 13 bases between them. CDR3 region: CAWIQTGRYGYTF. CDR3 nucleotides: TGTGCCTGGATCCAAACCGGCCGCTATGGCTACACCTTC.

This chain uses TRBV6-1 with TRBJ2-7; 9 nucleotides match TRBD1. CDR1 is MNHNS and CDR2 is SASEGT in the germline V gene. The V segment lost 5 bases and the J segment 7 bases; nucleotides outside the gene matches: 12. This CDR3 is built from 15 residues. CDR3 nucleotide sequence: TGTGCCAGCAGTCGACAGGGGGGCGCAAATCGAGAGCAGTACTTC. Amino acid sequence: CASSRQGGANREQYF.

The chain couples TRBV27 to TRBJ1-4, with 10 bases lining up with TRBD1. The germline V gene has CDR1 MNHEY and CDR2 SMNVEV (reference sequence). Unmatched junction bases numbered 9, after V lost 6 bases and J lost 8 bases. The CDR3 contains 15 residues. The CDR3 DNA reads as TGTGCCAGCAGCCCCCGGGACAGGGGTTCCGAAAAACTGTTTTTT. The encoded protein is CASSPRDRGSEKLFF. The full variable domain, with the rest looked up from reference TRBV27 and TRBJ1-4, is EAQVTQNPRYLITVTGKKLTVTCSQNMNHEYMSWYRQDPGLGLRQIYYSMNVEVTDKGDVPEGYKVSRKEKRNFPLILESPSPNQTSLYFCASSPRDRGSEKLFFGSGTQLSVL.

J is TRBJ1-2 and V is TRBV4-2, with D possibly TRBD1 on 6 matching bases. Trimming shortened V by 0 bases and J by 5 bases, and 19 bases separated the two germline ends. Germline-derived CDR1 and CDR2 are LGHNA and YNFKEQ. The CDR3 has 17 amino acids. The CDR3 is CASSQDRSGGREYGYTF. In DNA form, the CDR3 reads TGTGCCAGCAGCCAAGATCGATCGGGGGGCAGGGAATATGGCTACACCTTC.